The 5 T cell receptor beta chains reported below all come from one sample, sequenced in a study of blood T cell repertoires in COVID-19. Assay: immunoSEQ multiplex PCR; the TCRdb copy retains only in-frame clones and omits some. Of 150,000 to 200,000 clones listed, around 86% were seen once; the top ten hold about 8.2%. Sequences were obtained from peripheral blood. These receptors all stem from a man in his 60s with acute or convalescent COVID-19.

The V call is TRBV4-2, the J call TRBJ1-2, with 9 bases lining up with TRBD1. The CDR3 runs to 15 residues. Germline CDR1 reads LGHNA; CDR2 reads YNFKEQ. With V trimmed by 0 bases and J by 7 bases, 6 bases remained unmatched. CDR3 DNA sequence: TGTGCCAGCAGCCAAGATGCGGGACAGGGCCTTGGCTACACCTTC. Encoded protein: CASSQDAGQGLGYTF.

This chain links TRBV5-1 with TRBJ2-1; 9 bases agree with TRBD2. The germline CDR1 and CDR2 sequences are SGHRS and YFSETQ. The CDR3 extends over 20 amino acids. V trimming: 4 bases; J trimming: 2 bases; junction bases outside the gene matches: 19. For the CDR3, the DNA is TGCGCCAGCAGCCCCCCGTCGTTTGTAGCGGGAGTTGCAGCCTACAATGAGCAGTTCTTC. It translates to CASSPPSFVAGVAAYNEQFF.

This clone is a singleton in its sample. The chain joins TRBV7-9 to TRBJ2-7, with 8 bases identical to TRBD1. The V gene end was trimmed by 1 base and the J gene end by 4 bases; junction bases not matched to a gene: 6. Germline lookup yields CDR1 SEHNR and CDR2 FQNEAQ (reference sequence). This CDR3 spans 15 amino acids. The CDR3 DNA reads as TGTGCCAGCAGCTTAGGGCAGGGGGCTAAGTACGAGCAGTACTTC. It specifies CASSLGQGAKYEQYF.

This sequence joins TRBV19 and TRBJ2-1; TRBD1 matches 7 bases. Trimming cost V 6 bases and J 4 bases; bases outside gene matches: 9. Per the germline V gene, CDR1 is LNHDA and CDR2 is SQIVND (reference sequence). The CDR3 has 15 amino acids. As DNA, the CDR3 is TGTGCCAGTAGCGTCGACAGGGAAGAGTACAATGAGCAGTTCTTC. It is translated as CASSVDREEYNEQFF.

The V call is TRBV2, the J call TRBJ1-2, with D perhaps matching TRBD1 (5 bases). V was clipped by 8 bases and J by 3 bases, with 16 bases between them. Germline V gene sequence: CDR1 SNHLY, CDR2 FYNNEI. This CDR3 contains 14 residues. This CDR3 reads CASGASTKDYGYTF. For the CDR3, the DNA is TGTGCCAGCGGGGCCTCCACAAAGGACTATGGCTACACCTTC. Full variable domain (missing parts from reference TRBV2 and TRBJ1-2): EPEVTQTPSHQVTQMGQEVILRCVPISNHLYFYWYRQILGQKVEFLVSFYNNEISEKSEIFDDQFSVERPDGSNFTLKIRSTKLEDSAMYFCASGASTKDYGYTFGSGTRLTVV.